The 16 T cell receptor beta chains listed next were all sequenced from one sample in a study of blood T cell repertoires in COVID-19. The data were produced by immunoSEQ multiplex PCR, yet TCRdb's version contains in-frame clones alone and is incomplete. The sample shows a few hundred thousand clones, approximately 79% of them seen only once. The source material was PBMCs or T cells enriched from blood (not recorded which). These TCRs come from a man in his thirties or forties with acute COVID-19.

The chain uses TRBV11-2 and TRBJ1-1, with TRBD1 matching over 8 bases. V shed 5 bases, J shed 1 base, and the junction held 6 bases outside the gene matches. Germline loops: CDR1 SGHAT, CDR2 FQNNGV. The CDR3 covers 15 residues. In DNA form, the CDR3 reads TGTGCCAGCAGCGGCGGACAGGGAAAGAACACTGAAGCTTTCTTT. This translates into CASSGGQGKNTEAFF.

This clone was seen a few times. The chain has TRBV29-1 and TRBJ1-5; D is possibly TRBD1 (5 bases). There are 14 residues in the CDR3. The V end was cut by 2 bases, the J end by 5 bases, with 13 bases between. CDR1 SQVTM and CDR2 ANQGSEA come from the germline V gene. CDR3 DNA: TGCAGCGTTGAAATCGGGGGAGTGGATCAGCCCCAGCATTTT. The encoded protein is CSVEIGGVDQPQHF.

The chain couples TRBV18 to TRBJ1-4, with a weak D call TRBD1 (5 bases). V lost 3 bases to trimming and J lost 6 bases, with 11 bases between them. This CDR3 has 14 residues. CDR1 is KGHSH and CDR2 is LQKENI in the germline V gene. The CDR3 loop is CASSPRTWDEKLFF. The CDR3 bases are TGTGCCAGCTCACCGAGGACATGGGATGAAAAACTGTTTTTT.

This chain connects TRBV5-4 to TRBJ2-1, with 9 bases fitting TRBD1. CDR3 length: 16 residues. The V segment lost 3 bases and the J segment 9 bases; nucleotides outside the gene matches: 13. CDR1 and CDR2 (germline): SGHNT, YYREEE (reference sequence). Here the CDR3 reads CASSSGTGPTPPEQFF. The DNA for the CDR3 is TGTGCCAGCAGCTCCGGGACAGGGCCAACCCCTCCTGAGCAGTTCTTC.

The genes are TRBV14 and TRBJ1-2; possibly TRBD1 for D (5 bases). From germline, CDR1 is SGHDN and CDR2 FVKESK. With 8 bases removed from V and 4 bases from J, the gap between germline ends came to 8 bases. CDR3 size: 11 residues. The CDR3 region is CASGGGYGYTF. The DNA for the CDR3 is TGTGCCAGCGGGGGGGGCTATGGCTACACCTTC.

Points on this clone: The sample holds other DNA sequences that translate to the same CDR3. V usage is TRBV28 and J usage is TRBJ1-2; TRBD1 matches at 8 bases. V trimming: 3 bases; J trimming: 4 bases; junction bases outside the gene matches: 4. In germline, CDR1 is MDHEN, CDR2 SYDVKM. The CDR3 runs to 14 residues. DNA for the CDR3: TGTGCCAGCAGTTTGGACAGGGTGGGCTATGGCTACACCTTC. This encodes CASSLDRVGYGYTF.

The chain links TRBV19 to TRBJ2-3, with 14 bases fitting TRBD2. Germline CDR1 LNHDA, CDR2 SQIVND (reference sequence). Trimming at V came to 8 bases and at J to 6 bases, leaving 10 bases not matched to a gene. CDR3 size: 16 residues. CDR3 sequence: CASSPGLAGVGDTQYF. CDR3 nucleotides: TGTGCCAGTTCACCGGGACTAGCGGGAGTAGGGGATACGCAGTATTTT.

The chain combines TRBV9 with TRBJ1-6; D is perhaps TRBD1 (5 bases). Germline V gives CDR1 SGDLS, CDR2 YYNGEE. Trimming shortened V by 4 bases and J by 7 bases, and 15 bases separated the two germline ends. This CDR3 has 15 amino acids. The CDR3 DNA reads TGTGCCAGCAGCCCGGGCCCAGGGAGGAATTCACCCCTCCACTTT. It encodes CASSPGPGRNSPLHF.

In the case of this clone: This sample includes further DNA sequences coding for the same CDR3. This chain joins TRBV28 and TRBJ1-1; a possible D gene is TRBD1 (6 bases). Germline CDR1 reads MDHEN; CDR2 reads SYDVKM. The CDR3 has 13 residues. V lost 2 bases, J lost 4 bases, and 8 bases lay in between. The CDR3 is CASSLQGTTEAFF. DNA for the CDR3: TGTGCCAGCAGTTTACAGGGGACCACTGAAGCTTTCTTT. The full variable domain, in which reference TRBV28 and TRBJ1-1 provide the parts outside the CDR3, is DVKVTQSSRYLVKRTGEKVFLECVQDMDHENMFWYRQDPGLGLRLIYFSYDVKMKEKGDIPEGYSVSREKKERFSLILESASTNQTSMYLCASSLQGTTEAFFGQGTRLTVV.

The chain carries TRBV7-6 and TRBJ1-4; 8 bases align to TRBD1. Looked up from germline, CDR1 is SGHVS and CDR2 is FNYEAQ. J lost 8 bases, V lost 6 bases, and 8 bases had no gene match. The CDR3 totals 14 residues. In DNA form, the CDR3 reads TGTGCCAGCAGTCGGGACAGGTCCGAGGAAAAACTGTTTTTT. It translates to CASSRDRSEEKLFF. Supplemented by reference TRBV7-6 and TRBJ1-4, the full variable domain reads GAGVSQSPRYKVTKRGQDVALRCDPISGHVSLYWYRQALGQGPEFLTYFNYEAQQDKSGLPNDRFSAERPEGSISTLTIQRTEQRDSAMYRCASSRDRSEEKLFFGSGTQLSVL.

CDR3 loop: CASSQGTVNAEQFF. The CDR3 region has the DNA TGTGCCAGCAGCCAGGGCACAGTGAATGCGGAGCAGTTCTTC. The rearrangement uses TRBV4-2 and TRBJ2-1; D not certain. This CDR3 region has 14 residues. Trimming cost V 3 bases and J 10 bases, with 16 bases left between them. Germline values: CDR1 LGHNA, CDR2 YNFKEQ.

The CDR3 reads CASSNSQGLDGYTF. CDR3 DNA: TGCGCCAGCAGTAACTCACAGGGTTTGGATGGCTACACCTTC. The chain recombines TRBV10-1 with TRBJ1-2; TRBD1 might be the D (6 bases). The V and J ends lost 5 bases and 6 bases respectively, with 16 bases between them. Germline CDR1 and CDR2: WNHNN and SYGVQD (reference sequence). This CDR3 region has 14 residues.

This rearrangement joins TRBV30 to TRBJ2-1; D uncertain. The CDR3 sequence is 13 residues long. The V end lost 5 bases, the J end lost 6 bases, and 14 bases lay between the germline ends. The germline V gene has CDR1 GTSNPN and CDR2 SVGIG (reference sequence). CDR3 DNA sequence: TGTGCCTGGGCTCCTGAGTGGTCCAATGAGCAGTTCTTC. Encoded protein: CAWAPEWSNEQFF.

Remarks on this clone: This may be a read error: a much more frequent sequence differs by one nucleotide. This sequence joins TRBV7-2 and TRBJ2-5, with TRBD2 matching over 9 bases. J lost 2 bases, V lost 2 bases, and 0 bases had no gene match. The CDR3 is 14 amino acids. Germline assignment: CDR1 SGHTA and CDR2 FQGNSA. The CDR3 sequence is CASSLLAGQETQYF. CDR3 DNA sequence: TGTGCCAGCAGCTTACTAGCGGGGCAAGAGACCCAGTACTTC.

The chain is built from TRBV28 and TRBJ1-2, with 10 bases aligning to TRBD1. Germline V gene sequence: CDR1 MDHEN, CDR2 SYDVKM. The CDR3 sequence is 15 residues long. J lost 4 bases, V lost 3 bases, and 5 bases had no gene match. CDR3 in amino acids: CASSLGTGATYGYTF. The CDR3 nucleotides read TGTGCCAGCAGTTTGGGGACAGGGGCCACCTATGGCTACACCTTC.

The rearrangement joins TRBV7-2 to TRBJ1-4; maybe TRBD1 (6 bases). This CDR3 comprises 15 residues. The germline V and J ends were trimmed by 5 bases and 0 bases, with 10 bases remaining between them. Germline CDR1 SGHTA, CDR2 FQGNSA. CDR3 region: CASSLRTATNEKLFF. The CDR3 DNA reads TGTGCCAGCAGCCTCCGGACAGCAACTAATGAAAAACTGTTTTTT.